At least ten counts were recorded for the clone carrying this T cell receptor (beta chain). This sample stems from a study of T cell repertoires in cytomegalovirus infection. TCRdb re-called the reads through MiXCR, storing one row per CDR3 protein. Here the sample spans 310,000 or so distinct CDR3 sequences, about a sixth being singletons. This receptor was identified in a human donor in good health (CMV status not recorded). Some clones in this sample may be carry-over from other donors' samples. Sequencing was performed on PBMCs.

The CDR3 DNA sequence: TGTGCCAGCAGCTCAATAGCGGGGGGATCGGATACGCAGTATTTT. Protein: CASSSIAGGSDTQYF. V usage is TRBV7-3 and J usage is TRBJ2-3; 10 bases map to TRBD2. V lost 4 bases to trimming and J lost 6 bases; unmatched junction nucleotides: 7. Germline assignment: CDR1 SGHTA and CDR2 FQGTGA. The CDR3 is 15 amino acids.